This T cell receptor (beta chain) was found in a study of radiation and T cells in renal cell carcinoma. As for the study in general: Nephrectomy followed 15 Gy stereotactic body radiation by 4 weeks.

Time point of the sample: blood 2 weeks post-SBRT. The treatment is: 15 Gy SBRT to primary tumor, nephrectomy 4 weeks later. After SBRT, blood was collected at 2 and 4 weeks, plus baseline. The patient's renal cell carcinoma had clear cell pathology. V trimming: 6 bases; J trimming: 4 bases; junction bases outside the gene matches: 4. Germline V gene sequence: CDR1 SNHLY, CDR2 FYNNEI. There are 13 residues in the CDR3. The assay was immunoSEQ multiplex PCR, and TCRdb's table has in-frame clones only and misses some. The sample lists around 60,000 clones; roughly 79% were seen once. This clonotype was sampled from a man aged 60-69 years with renal cell carcinoma. This chain links TRBV2 with TRBJ1-2; 8 bases are shared with TRBD1. The sample was blood, taken from a patient whose treatment included radiotherapy and nephrectomy. The CDR3 DNA reads as TGTGCCAGCAGCGGGGACAGGTCCTATGGCTACACCTTC. Encoded protein: CASSGDRSYGYTF.